This passage covers 8 T cell receptor beta chains from one sample sequenced in a study of shared clonotypes between healthy human individuals. Sequenced by immunoSEQ multiplex PCR; TCRdb stores in-frame clones only, minus some. Among over 700,000 clones listed, roughly 72% were seen once. Sequenced material: memory CD4+ T cells sorted from blood. The subset was: CD45RA-negative fraction. These receptors were collected from a woman aged 25 to 45 in good health.

This chain uses TRBV28 with TRBJ1-1; TRBD1 matches at 7 bases. The CDR3 sequence is 14 residues long. Germline V gives CDR1 MDHEN, CDR2 SYDVKM. V shed 6 bases, J shed 3 bases, and the junction held 7 bases outside the gene matches. CDR3 coding DNA: TGTGCCAGCAGGGACAGGTGGGCGGACACTGAAGCTTTCTTT. Amino acids: CASRDRWADTEAFF.

This chain uses TRBV29-1 with TRBJ1-2; maybe TRBD1 (6 bases). Trimming stripped 3 bases from V and 3 bases from J, with 11 bases between. The CDR3 runs 13 residues. Germline assignment: CDR1 SQVTM and CDR2 ANQGSEA. CDR3 sequence reads: CSVDGGFDYGYTF. The DNA of the CDR3 is TGCAGCGTTGATGGGGGCTTCGACTATGGCTACACCTTC.

The genes are TRBV7-2 and TRBJ2-1, with D possibly being TRBD2 (5 bases). This CDR3 has 14 residues. Deletions cut 2 bases from V and 9 bases from J, with 14 bases between. Per the germline V gene, CDR1 is SGHTA and CDR2 is FQGNSA. The CDR3, as DNA: TGTGCCAGCAGCTTACATTTAGAGGGCCCTGAGCAGTTCTTC. Translating it yields CASSLHLEGPEQFF.

This clone was recorded at least ten times. The gene calls are TRBV6-6 and TRBJ1-2; 9 bases fit TRBD1. Germline values: CDR1 MNHNY, CDR2 SVGAGI (reference sequence). Trimming at V came to 7 bases and at J to 0 bases, leaving 9 bases not matched to a gene. CDR3 length: 16 amino acids. Here the CDR3 DNA reads TGTGCCAGCACCCCGGGACAGGGTAGAGCTAACTATGGCTACACCTTC. This translates into CASTPGQGRANYGYTF.

V is TRBV11-2 and J is TRBJ1-2; a possible D gene is TRBD1 (6 bases). V was shortened by 0 bases and J by 4 bases, with 18 bases between the two germline ends. Germline CDR1 is SGHAT and CDR2 is FQNNGV. CDR3 size: 17 residues. The CDR3 here is CASSLDLGGQILYGYTF. The DNA of the CDR3 is TGTGCCAGCAGCTTAGATTTGGGGGGCCAGATCCTCTATGGCTACACCTTC.

The genes are TRBV28 and TRBJ1-4, with D possibly being TRBD1 (6 bases). Germline V gene sequence: CDR1 MDHEN, CDR2 SYDVKM. The CDR3 is made up of 14 amino acids. The V gene lost 6 bases and the J gene lost 5 bases, with 13 bases spanning the gap. The chain's CDR3 is CASRPQGWNEKLFF. Here the CDR3 DNA reads TGTGCCAGCAGACCACAGGGCTGGAATGAAAAACTGTTTTTT.

This rearrangement joins TRBV4-1 to TRBJ2-7; 12 nucleotides agree with TRBD2. This CDR3 spans 16 amino acids. Germline CDR1 reads MGHRA; CDR2 reads YSYEKL. Trimming took 3 bases from V and 5 from J; bases not matched to a gene: 8. CDR3 region: CASSQGLTSGRNEQYF. DNA for the CDR3: TGCGCCAGCAGCCAGGGACTGACTAGCGGGAGAAACGAGCAGTACTTC.

This clone has a single count. The chain recombines TRBV28 with TRBJ2-5, with 11 bases fitting TRBD2. The V segment lost 6 bases and the J segment 6 bases; nucleotides outside the gene matches: 3. From germline, CDR1 is MDHEN and CDR2 SYDVKM. The CDR3 has 13 amino acids. CDR3 in amino acids: CASSTSGRKTQYF. The CDR3 DNA reads as TGTGCCAGCAGCACTAGCGGGAGAAAGACCCAGTACTTC. Together with reference TRBV28 and TRBJ2-5, the CDR3 gives the full variable domain: DVKVTQSSRYLVKRTGEKVFLECVQDMDHENMFWYRQDPGLGLRLIYFSYDVKMKEKGDIPEGYSVSREKKERFSLILESASTNQTSMYLCASSTSGRKTQYFGPGTRLLVL.